The 31 T cell receptor beta chains below come from one sample, sequenced in a study of T-cell memory formation after mild COVID-19. TCRdb re-called the 5' RACE reads through MiXCR, storing one row per CDR3 protein. This table holds fewer than 350,000 distinct CDR3 sequences, 13% to 15% found once. The material sequenced was PBMCs or a T cell subset sorted from them (not recorded which). The source of these receptors is a man in his late teens or twenties who had mild COVID-19 (a few samples of this study predate the infection). Cell type and time point are not known.

The rearrangement joins TRBV6-2 or TRBV6-3 to TRBJ2-5; D not certain. V was pared by 8 bases and J by 5 bases, with 12 bases between. The CDR3 has 12 residues. The germline V gene encodes CDR1 MNHEY and CDR2 SVGEGT. CDR3: CASSATHETQYF. The CDR3, as DNA: TGTGCCAGCTCCGCTACGCATGAGACCCAGTACTTC.

This clonotype occurred a few times. The J gene is TRBJ1-2, the V gene TRBV6-1, with no clear D. The CDR3 sequence is 14 residues long. CDR1 and CDR2 (germline): MNHNS, SASEGT. V gave up 1 base and J gave up 2 bases, with 8 bases separating them. The chain's CDR3 is CASSEDLANYGYTF. CDR3 in DNA: TGTGCCAGCAGTGAAGATTTAGCGAACTATGGCTACACCTTC.

This clonotype appeared a few times. The rearrangement joins TRBV5-1 to TRBJ2-7; 9 bases line up with TRBD1. The CDR3 spans 14 residues. With V trimmed by 5 bases and J by 1 base, 4 bases remained unmatched. CDR1 and CDR2 (germline): SGHRS, YFSETQ. Here the CDR3 DNA reads TGCGCCAGCAGAGGACAGGGGCTGTCCTACGAGCAGTACTTC. Translating it yields CASRGQGLSYEQYF.

The chain carries TRBV4-3 and TRBJ1-3; the D is unclear. V lost 0 bases to trimming and J lost 0 bases, with 6 bases between them. There are 15 residues in the CDR3. The germline gives CDR1 LGHNA, CDR2 YSLEER. The CDR3, as DNA: TGCGCCAGCAGCCAAGACGGCTACTCTGGAAACACCATATATTTT. This translates into CASSQDGYSGNTIYF.

The chain recombines TRBV6-5 with TRBJ2-1; D remains unclear. V gave up 0 bases and J gave up 8 bases, with 11 bases separating them. The CDR3 sequence is 14 residues long. Germline V lookup: CDR1 MNHEY, CDR2 SVGAGI. The CDR3: CASSYSAQIHEQFF. Written as DNA, the CDR3 is TGTGCCAGCAGTTACTCGGCGCAGATCCATGAGCAGTTCTTC.

This clonotype was recorded many times. CDR3 amino acids: CATRPVGQYGGYTF. CDR3 coding DNA: TGTGCCACCAGGCCGGTGGGACAGTACGGGGGCTACACCTTC. V gene TRBV15 combines with J gene TRBJ1-2; 7 positions agree with TRBD1. The J segment lost 8 bases and the V segment lost 6 bases, leaving 12 bases of the junction unmatched. The CDR3 sequence is 14 residues long. The germline V gene encodes CDR1 LNHNV and CDR2 YYDKDF (reference sequence).

Only a few counts were recorded for this clonotype. CDR3 in DNA: TGTGCCAGCACCAGGGACGGTCTCTCTGGAAACACCATATATTTT. This codes for CASTRDGLSGNTIYF. V gene TRBV7-2 combines with J gene TRBJ1-3; a weak D match, TRBD1 (5 bases). Looked up from germline, CDR1 is SGHTA and CDR2 is FQGNSA. This CDR3 is 15 amino acids long. V was cut by 7 bases and J by 0 bases, with 13 bases left in between.

The rearrangement links TRBV5-1 to TRBJ1-4; D not certain. The CDR3 is made up of 13 amino acids. Trimming stripped 3 bases from V and 3 bases from J, with 6 bases between. Germline CDR1 reads SGHRS; CDR2 reads YFSETQ. The CDR3 spells CASSWLPNEKLFF. For the CDR3, the DNA is TGCGCCAGCAGCTGGTTACCTAATGAAAAACTGTTTTTT.

The chain joins TRBV29-1 to TRBJ2-3; D may be TRBD1 (5 bases). This CDR3 spans 14 amino acids. Germline CDR1 reads SQVTM; CDR2 reads ANQGSEA. Trimming pared 5 bases from V and 2 bases from J, leaving 14 bases between. CDR3 DNA: TGCAGCGTTCCAGGGTTCTTGCACACAGATACGCAGTATTTT. Translated, it gives CSVPGFLHTDTQYF.

In this sample, this clonotype turned up a few times. The chain employs TRBV20-1 and TRBJ2-3; D is uncertain. Germline V gene data show CDR1 as DFQATT and CDR2 as SNEGSKA (reference sequence). The CDR3 contains 12 residues. V lost 6 bases, J lost 2 bases, and 9 bases lay in between. The CDR3 loop is CSADQATDTQYF. The CDR3 DNA reads as TGCAGTGCCGACCAGGCCACAGATACGCAGTATTTT.

This rearrangement joins TRBV12-3 or TRBV12-4 to TRBJ1-2; D may be TRBD1 (6 bases). The CDR3 spans 13 residues. V was trimmed by 5 bases and J by 10 bases, leaving 17 bases between them. CDR3 coding DNA: TGTGCCAGCAGTCGAATACAGGGTGGTGTCTACACCTTC. Translating it yields CASSRIQGGVYTF.

This chain connects TRBV12-3 or TRBV12-4 to TRBJ2-1; 7 bases are a match to TRBD2. J was trimmed by 4 bases and V by 4 bases; bases with no gene match: 10. This CDR3 is built from 16 residues. The CDR3 spells CASSSRLAAGYNEQFF. The CDR3 DNA sequence: TGTGCCAGCAGTTCCCGGCTAGCGGCGGGGTACAATGAGCAGTTCTTC.

The table lists this clonotype with many counts. The chain is built from TRBV12-3 or TRBV12-4 and TRBJ2-3, with 10 bases aligning to TRBD2. This CDR3 is 17 amino acids long. J was trimmed by 3 bases and V by 9 bases; bases with no gene match: 15. CDR3 sequence: CASTLVSLAGVTDTQYF. The CDR3 nucleotides are TGTGCCAGTACCCTTGTTAGTCTAGCGGGGGTAACAGATACGCAGTATTTT.

This clonotype has a count of ten or more. The chain is built from TRBV5-1 and TRBJ1-4, with unresolved D. V lost 4 bases and J lost 5, with 9 bases in between. The CDR3 runs to 13 residues. Germline V gene sequence: CDR1 SGHRS, CDR2 YFSETQ. The CDR3 sequence is CASSRNLNEKLFF. The CDR3 nucleotides read TGCGCCAGCAGCCGAAACTTAAATGAAAAACTGTTTTTT.

This clonotype has more than one count but fewer than ten. The chain combines TRBV11-2 with TRBJ2-7, with a possible D match to TRBD1 (7 bases). Trimming removed 1 base at V and 5 bases at J, with 12 bases between. This CDR3 has 14 amino acids. The germline V gene encodes CDR1 SGHAT and CDR2 FQNNGV. The CDR3 region is CASSLGGGGNEQYF. CDR3 sequence (DNA): TGTGCCAGCAGCTTAGGAGGGGGCGGGAACGAGCAGTACTTC.

The chain carries TRBV5-1 and TRBJ2-5; possible D gene TRBD2, 6 bases. CDR3 size: 15 residues. Germline V gene sequence: CDR1 SGHRS, CDR2 YFSETQ. V lost 0 bases and J lost 3, with 12 bases in between. The DNA of the CDR3 is TGCGCCAGCAGCTTGGGGGTCGGAGGGAAAGAGACCCAGTACTTC. Translated, it gives CASSLGVGGKETQYF. Supplemented by reference TRBV5-1 and TRBJ2-5, the full variable domain reads KAGVTQTPRYLIKTRGQQVTLSCSPISGHRSVSWYQQTPGQGLQFLFEYFSETQRNKGNFPGRFSGRQFSNSRSEMNVSTLELGDSALYLCASSLGVGGKETQYFGPGTRLLVL.

This clonotype was found a few times. V usage is TRBV3-1 and J usage is TRBJ2-1; 8 nucleotides align to TRBD2. The trim removed 5 bases at V and 8 bases at J, leaving 11 bases unmatched. CDR3 length: 15 residues. CDR1 and CDR2 from the germline V gene are LGHDT and YNNKEL (reference sequence). CDR3 sequence (DNA): TGTGCCAGCAGCAAAAGGGTAGCGGGGCCCGATGAGCAGTTCTTC. It yields the protein CASSKRVAGPDEQFF.

The V gene is TRBV30, the J gene TRBJ1-6, with TRBD1 matching over 8 bases. Germline V gene data show CDR1 as GTSNPN and CDR2 as SVGIG (reference sequence). The V gene end was trimmed by 8 bases and the J gene end by 9 bases; junction bases not matched to a gene: 15. This CDR3 comprises 15 residues. The CDR3 coding sequence is TGTGCCACTACCTCCGCAGGGGGCGAATCTTCACCCCTCCACTTT. Translated: CATTSAGGESSPLHF.

This clonotype was observed many times. V usage is TRBV4-1 and J usage is TRBJ2-7; D call uncertain. Germline CDR1 is MGHRA and CDR2 is YSYEKL. V was trimmed by 4 bases and J by 6 bases, leaving 19 bases between them. The length of the CDR3 is 15 residues. The DNA for the CDR3 is TGCGCCAGCAGCCCCGGATCGTCCCTTGGGTCCGAGCAGTACTTC. Amino acids: CASSPGSSLGSEQYF.

The V gene is TRBV4-3, the J gene TRBJ1-1, with unresolved D. The CDR3 totals 14 residues. CDR1 is LGHNA and CDR2 is YSLEER in the germline V gene. V was cut by 2 bases and J by 2 bases, with 9 bases left in between. In DNA form, the CDR3 reads TGCGCCAGCAGCCAAACATCGGCCAACACTGAAGCTTTCTTT. Translating it yields CASSQTSANTEAFF.

This clonotype was counted a few times. DNA of the CDR3: TGTGCCAGCAGGACTAGCGCTACAGATACGCAGTATTTT. Translation: CASRTSATDTQYF. The chain uses TRBV11-2 and TRBJ2-3; TRBD2 matches 8 bases. Trimming cost V 6 bases and J 3 bases; bases outside gene matches: 2. The CDR3 spans 13 residues. Germline assignment: CDR1 SGHAT and CDR2 FQNNGV.

This clonotype was recorded only once. V is TRBV7-9 and J is TRBJ1-1, with D perhaps TRBD1 (6 bases). V was clipped by 3 bases and J by 4 bases, with 15 bases between them. There are 15 residues in the CDR3. CDR1 and CDR2 (germline): SEHNR, FQNEAQ (reference sequence). This CDR3 reads CASSLALGASTEAFF. The CDR3 nucleotides read TGTGCCAGCAGCTTGGCCCTGGGGGCGTCCACTGAAGCTTTCTTT.

The chain has TRBV6-2 or TRBV6-3 and TRBJ1-6; maybe TRBD1 (5 bases). The CDR3 has 14 amino acids. V was clipped by 7 bases and J by 9 bases, with 16 bases between them. Germline V lookup: CDR1 MNHEY, CDR2 SVGEGT. CDR3 protein: CASTLYAGGSPLHF. DNA of the CDR3: TGTGCCAGCACCCTTTACGCCGGGGGTTCACCCCTCCACTTT.

This rearrangement joins TRBV6-5 to TRBJ2-5; D may be TRBD1 (6 bases). The V end lost 2 bases, the J end lost 5 bases, and 18 bases lay between the germline ends. The CDR3 has 16 amino acids. CDR1 is MNHEY and CDR2 is SVGAGI in the germline V gene. CDR3: CASSYVGASKGETQYF. Written as DNA, the CDR3 is TGTGCCAGCAGTTACGTGGGGGCCTCAAAGGGTGAGACCCAGTACTTC.

This clonotype was seen only once. This chain uses TRBV12-3 or TRBV12-4 with TRBJ2-3, with a possible D match to TRBD2 (5 bases). The CDR3 loop spans 17 amino acids. Between the trimmed V and J ends, which lost 6 bases and 0 bases, there was a span of 19 bases. The CDR3 region is CASSPIRDHLSTDTQYF. For the CDR3, the DNA is TGTGCCAGCAGCCCTATCCGGGATCATCTTAGCACAGATACGCAGTATTTT.

V is TRBV25-1 and J is TRBJ2-7; D uncertain. V was clipped by 4 bases and J by 5 bases, with 12 bases between them. The length of the CDR3 is 13 residues. Germline-derived CDR1 and CDR2 are MGHDK and SYGVNS. CDR3 in DNA: TGTGCCAGCAGTGGAGGCTTGGTGGACGAGCAGTACTTC. It codes for CASSGGLVDEQYF.

The chain uses TRBV6-5 and TRBJ2-3; weak D call: TRBD2 (6 bases). Trimming pared 6 bases from V and 6 bases from J, leaving 19 bases between. This CDR3 has 15 amino acids. The germline V gene has CDR1 MNHEY and CDR2 SVGAGI. For the CDR3, the DNA is TGTGCCAGCAGCTTTACCGGGACTTATTCGGATACGCAGTATTTT. This translates into CASSFTGTYSDTQYF.

This clonotype was counted a few times. The chain is built from TRBV7-6 and TRBJ2-2; no firm D call. From germline, CDR1 is SGHVS and CDR2 FNYEAQ. The length of the CDR3 is 14 residues. Trimming took off 8 bases at V and 4 bases at J, with 14 bases between the two ends. The CDR3 loop is CASAARRGTGELFF. For the CDR3, the DNA is TGTGCCAGCGCGGCCCGAAGAGGCACCGGGGAGCTGTTTTTT.

This clonotype was recorded a few times. V and J are TRBV6-1 and TRBJ1-2; D is unresolved. Germline V CDR1 and CDR2: MNHNS, SASEGT. The ends were cut back, 2 bases at V and 4 bases at J, with 14 bases in the middle. The CDR3 covers 15 residues. The CDR3 sequence is CASSERWAAGYGYTF. The CDR3 region has the DNA TGTGCCAGCAGTGAACGGTGGGCGGCGGGCTATGGCTACACCTTC.

This chain uses TRBV9 with TRBJ1-2, with D possibly TRBD1 on 6 matching bases. CDR1 and CDR2 from the germline V gene are SGDLS and YYNGEE. Deletions cut 6 bases from V and 5 bases from J, with 11 bases between. There are 12 residues in the CDR3. CDR3 nucleotides: TGTGCCAGCAACGACAGGTCATATGGCTACACCTTC. It specifies CASNDRSYGYTF.

The gene calls are TRBV5-5 and TRBJ1-1; D ambiguous. The V end was cut by 6 bases, the J end by 1 base, with 19 bases between. Germline lookup yields CDR1 SGHKS and CDR2 YYEKEE (reference sequence). The length of the CDR3 is 16 residues. The CDR3 DNA sequence: TGTGCCAGCACCATAAACCCCGCAGCAGAGAACACTGAAGCTTTCTTT. This translates into CASTINPAAENTEAFF.